Below, 22 T cell receptor beta chains from the same sample are listed, as sequenced in a study of T-cell memory formation after mild COVID-19. TCRdb re-analysed the 5' RACE reads in MiXCR, keeping a single row per CDR3 protein. The table records more than 100,000 distinct CDR3 sequences, approximately 5.9% of them present only once. Source material: PBMCs or a T cell subset sorted from them (not recorded which). The source is an adult woman who had mild COVID-19 (a few samples of this study predate the infection). Cell type and time point are not known.

This clonotype appeared a few times. The J gene is TRBJ1-1, the V gene TRBV7-2; D is unclear. Germline CDR1 is SGHTA and CDR2 is FQGNSA. The CDR3 loop spans 16 amino acids. V was cut by 2 bases and J by 4 bases, with 17 bases left in between. The CDR3 region has the DNA TGTGCCAGCAGCTTAAATGGGGTACAGCTTAGCACTGAAGCTTTCTTT. Its protein is CASSLNGVQLSTEAFF.

This clonotype was found many times. The V and J genes are TRBV9 and TRBJ2-3; D may be TRBD1 or TRBD2 (7 bases each). Looked up from germline, CDR1 is SGDLS and CDR2 is YYNGEE. V was pared by 4 bases and J by 5 bases, with 14 bases between. The CDR3 loop spans 14 amino acids. DNA of the CDR3: TGTGCCAGCAGCTTAGACAGGGAGGGAGATACGCAGTATTTT. Translating gives CASSLDREGDTQYF.

The chain carries TRBV7-2 and TRBJ2-7; the D is unclear. CDR3 length equals 12 residues. Trimming removed 5 bases at V and 7 bases at J, with 12 bases between. CDR1 and CDR2 from the germline V gene are SGHTA and FQGNSA. The CDR3 loop reads CASSAIQREQYF. The CDR3 nucleotides are TGTGCCAGCAGCGCAATTCAGAGGGAGCAGTACTTC.

The chain carries TRBV12-3 or TRBV12-4 and TRBJ2-7, with 9 bases identical to TRBD1. The CDR3 is 14 residues long. The V segment lost 3 bases and the J segment 9 bases; nucleotides outside the gene matches: 9. The CDR3 reads CASSFGGQGIGQYF. CDR3 nucleotides: TGTGCCAGCAGTTTCGGGGGACAGGGAATCGGGCAGTACTTC.

Only a few counts were recorded for this clonotype. This chain connects TRBV3-1 to TRBJ2-1; the D gene is possibly TRBD2 (6 bases). Germline lookup yields CDR1 LGHDT and CDR2 YNNKEL (reference sequence). Trimming left V 1 base short and J 10 bases short, with 11 bases between. There are 13 residues in the CDR3. DNA for the CDR3: TGTGCCAGCAGCCAAGGGGGGGAAAGGGAGCAGTTCTTC. It specifies CASSQGGEREQFF.

This clonotype was seen more than once but under ten times. The chain carries TRBV15 and TRBJ1-2; D perhaps matches TRBD1 (5 bases). CDR1 is LNHNV, CDR2 YYDKDF, per germline (reference sequence). The V gene lost 0 bases and the J gene lost 2 bases, with 16 bases spanning the gap. The CDR3 length is 17 residues. CDR3 region: CATSRDYRGAQNYGYTF. In DNA, the CDR3 is TGTGCCACCAGCAGAGATTATCGGGGCGCTCAGAACTATGGCTACACCTTC. The full variable domain, completed using reference TRBV15 and TRBJ1-2, is DAMVIQNPRYQVTQFGKPVTLSCSQTLNHNVMYWYQQKSSQAPKLLFHYYDKDFNNEADTPDNFQSRRPNTSFCFLDIRSPGLGDTAMYLCATSRDYRGAQNYGYTFGSGTRLTVV.

This clonotype was found a few times. The genes are TRBV4-3 and TRBJ1-2, with 7 nucleotides matching TRBD1. V trimming: 0 bases; J trimming: 4 bases; junction bases outside the gene matches: 5. The germline V gene has CDR1 LGHNA and CDR2 YSLEER. The CDR3 length is 15 residues. The CDR3, as DNA: TGCGCCAGCAGCCAAGACAGGGGGGACAGCTATGGCTACACCTTC. Translating gives CASSQDRGDSYGYTF.

This clonotype was recorded a few times. The V call is TRBV2, the J call TRBJ1-2; 7 bases map to TRBD1. With V trimmed by 7 bases and J by 3 bases, 11 bases remained unmatched. The CDR3 consists of 15 residues. Germline CDR1 reads SNHLY; CDR2 reads FYNNEI. CDR3 coding DNA: TGTGCCAGCACCCCTCTAGGAGGGGGCGACTATGGCTACACCTTC. Its translation is CASTPLGGGDYGYTF.

This clonotype was seen ten or more times. The chain couples TRBV7-9 to TRBJ2-7; possible D gene TRBD1, 6 bases. This CDR3 comprises 14 residues. Germline assignment: CDR1 SEHNR and CDR2 FQNEAQ (reference sequence). V was pared by 4 bases and J by 6 bases, with 16 bases between. The CDR3 DNA is TGTGCCAGCAGCTCATTTACAGGGTGGGGCGAGCAGTACTTC. It codes for CASSSFTGWGEQYF.

This clonotype was counted only a few times. This rearrangement joins TRBV7-9 to TRBJ2-3, with 10 nucleotides matching TRBD2. The CDR3 is 16 residues long. V was pared by 4 bases and J by 5 bases, with 9 bases of the junction left unmatched. CDR1 is SEHNR, CDR2 FQNEAQ, per germline (reference sequence). CDR3 bases: TGTGCCAGCAGCTCCAGAGCGGGAGGGGGAGGAGATACGCAGTATTTT. It specifies CASSSRAGGGGDTQYF.

The chain carries TRBV12-3 or TRBV12-4 and TRBJ2-3; TRBD2 matches 8 bases. The CDR3 consists of 16 residues. Trimming at V came to 6 bases and at J to 4 bases, leaving 12 bases not matched to a gene. The CDR3 loop is CASSSNLAGKADTQYF. The CDR3 nucleotides are TGTGCCAGCAGCTCAAATTTAGCGGGGAAGGCAGATACGCAGTATTTT.

This chain uses TRBV5-5 with TRBJ1-5; tentative D call: TRBD1 (5 bases). The CDR3 totals 16 residues. Per germline, CDR1 SGHKS and CDR2 YYEKEE (reference sequence). V lost 4 bases, J lost 0 bases, and 14 bases lay in between. CDR3 DNA: TGTGCCAGCAGCCCCGTGGGGGGGGATAGCAATCAGCCCCAGCATTTT. Protein product: CASSPVGGDSNQPQHF.

This clonotype showed up just a few times. J is TRBJ2-1 and V is TRBV5-1, with a tentative D call TRBD2 (5 bases). The CDR3 has 15 amino acids. Trimming took off 1 base at V and 0 bases at J, with 8 bases between the two ends. Germline V CDR1 and CDR2: SGHRS, YFSETQ. The CDR3 loop is CASSLLRDSYNEQFF. Here the CDR3 DNA reads TGCGCCAGCAGCTTGTTGAGGGACTCCTACAATGAGCAGTTCTTC.

Ten or more counts support this clonotype. V is TRBV12-3 or TRBV12-4 and J is TRBJ2-5, with 12 nucleotides matching TRBD1. This CDR3 comprises 14 residues. V shed 7 bases, J shed 6 bases, and the junction held 6 bases outside the gene matches. The chain's CDR3 is CASTMGQGAQTQYF. The CDR3 DNA is TGTGCCAGCACCATGGGACAGGGGGCCCAGACCCAGTACTTC.

V and J are TRBV4-2 and TRBJ2-7; TRBD2 is a possible D gene (5 bases). The germline V and J ends were trimmed by 0 bases and 3 bases, with 12 bases remaining between them. CDR1 is LGHNA and CDR2 is YNFKEQ in the germline V gene. This CDR3 contains 15 residues. The CDR3 loop is CASSQEGLGVYEQYF. The CDR3 nucleotides are TGTGCCAGCAGCCAAGAGGGTCTCGGGGTCTACGAGCAGTACTTC.

The chain has TRBV28 and TRBJ2-1, with a tentative D call TRBD2 (6 bases). Germline lookup yields CDR1 MDHEN and CDR2 SYDVKM. This CDR3 is built from 16 residues. With 1 base removed from V and 4 bases from J, the gap between germline ends came to 14 bases. Written as DNA, the CDR3 is TGTGCCAGCAGTTTATCGGGCGGGGTAGTTTACAATGAGCAGTTCTTC. Amino acids: CASSLSGGVVYNEQFF.

This clonotype has at least ten counts. The chain joins TRBV5-1 to TRBJ2-7, with D perhaps TRBD1 (6 bases). Germline CDR1 is SGHRS and CDR2 is YFSETQ. Trimming stripped 0 bases from V and 0 bases from J, with 7 bases between. This CDR3 has 14 residues. The chain's CDR3 is CASSLGQDSYEQYF. The CDR3 DNA reads TGCGCCAGCAGCTTGGGACAGGACTCCTACGAGCAGTACTTC.

This clonotype was counted between two and nine times. The V and J genes are TRBV7-7 and TRBJ2-3; 13 positions match TRBD2. The J segment lost 6 bases and the V segment lost 5 bases, leaving 5 bases of the junction unmatched. Germline values: CDR1 SSHAT, CDR2 FNYEAQ (reference sequence). The CDR3 extends over 15 amino acids. In DNA form, the CDR3 reads TGTGCCAGCAGCCCGGGGACTAGCGGGGTTGATACGCAGTATTTT. Translation gives CASSPGTSGVDTQYF.

This clonotype was counted a few times. The chain has TRBV3-1 and TRBJ1-1; no clear D gene. The germline V gene has CDR1 LGHDT and CDR2 YNNKEL (reference sequence). CDR3 size: 14 residues. The V end lost 3 bases, the J end lost 0 bases, and 8 bases lay between the germline ends. CDR3 DNA: TGTGCCAGCAGCCATGCCCTTATGAACACTGAAGCTTTCTTT. Protein product: CASSHALMNTEAFF. Combining the CDR3 with reference TRBV3-1 and TRBJ1-1 gives the whole variable domain DTAVSQTPKYLVTQMGNDKSIKCEQNLGHDTMYWYKQDSKKFLKIMFSYNNKELIINETVPNRFSPKSPDKAHLNLHINSLELGDSAVYFCASSHALMNTEAFFGQGTRLTVV.

This clonotype has just a few counts. This chain connects TRBV12-3 or TRBV12-4 to TRBJ2-7, with TRBD1 matching over 8 bases. The CDR3 loop spans 15 amino acids. V shed 4 bases and J 0 bases; nucleotides not matched to a gene: 5. The CDR3 here is CASSSTGGVSYEQYF. For the CDR3, the DNA is TGTGCCAGCAGTTCAACAGGGGGAGTCTCCTACGAGCAGTACTTC.

This clonotype was found a few times. The chain recombines TRBV5-1 with TRBJ2-1, with 8 bases lining up with TRBD2. The CDR3 sequence is 17 residues long. Unmatched junction bases numbered 16, after V lost 3 bases and J lost 8 bases. CDR1 and CDR2 (germline): SGHRS, YFSETQ. The CDR3 spells CASSSGLVGGSAYEQFF. The CDR3 DNA follows: TGCGCCAGCAGCTCGGGACTAGTGGGGGGATCTGCGTATGAGCAGTTCTTC.

The CDR3 region has the DNA TGCAGTGCTTTGCCGTACAGAATCGGTTCAAACTATGGCTACACCTTC. Translation gives CSALPYRIGSNYGYTF. The rearrangement uses TRBV20-1 and TRBJ1-2; D is unclear. Trimming removed 5 bases at V and 2 bases at J, with 21 bases between. Germline V gene lookup returns CDR1 DFQATT and CDR2 SNEGSKA (reference sequence). The CDR3 contains 16 residues.